This TCR beta chain was recorded in a study of blood T cell repertoires in COVID-19 (dated by TCRdb to 2019 to 2021). For the wider study: Samples covering the acute and convalescent phases of COVID-19 were provided by collaborators in the United States, Italy and Spain. The prospective study material was composed of cDNA or gDNA derived from T cells, B-cell-depleted T cells, or PBMCs. Deeply sampled blood TCRbeta repertoires from subjects exposed to, actively infected with, or recovered from COVID-19 were included in the dataset. The repertoires were released in a freely available public database meant as a resource for research on the immune response to SARS-CoV-2. The samples were drawn from the first 160 participants of the ongoing ImmuneRACE study and from over 950 subjects provided by 6 global collaborators. Nearly every sample came with metadata listing a de-identified subject ID, COVID-19 status, age in years and sex. Where HLA class I and class II types were available, the types were taken from metadata supplied by the sample provider, not from assay-based typing.

Paper-wide results and their limitations: The amount of clinical and demographic metadata varied by source and participant and was provided uncurated.

Each collaborating institution followed its own protocols to collect whole blood in K2EDTA tubes. For TCRbeta analysis, collaborators shipped samples as frozen whole blood, isolated PBMCs, or DNA extracted from either of those sample types. TCRbeta CDR3 regions were amplified from genomic DNA using the immunoSEQ Assay, a bias-controlled multiplex PCR. The published analysis was carried out like this. The number of nucleated cells in each sample was estimated by amplification of reference gene primers within the assay. To quantify the absolute abundance of each unique TCRbeta CDR3 rearrangement, sequence reads were collapsed and filtered. Productive Simpson clonality was computed per sample as the square root of Simpson's diversity index over productive rearrangements. TCRdb mirrors the immuneACCESS table, restricted to in-frame sequences. Some clones are absent from its copies; in checked studies, under half trace to an unresolved V gene, and the reason for the others is unknown. For V, J and clone size, that table is used; D and trimming come from the DNA. The sample data list over 60,000 clones, and around 85% of these were observed just once. The biggest ten clones account for about a third of the sample.

On this clone itself: No antigen is known for it. No base quality values were provided; no much bigger clone lies one nucleotide off.

The sequence derives from an elderly woman with active or convalescent COVID-19. The sequencing input was peripheral blood.

The DNA reads as follows: TGTGCCAGTAGTATCGGCAGGGGGCGGATGGAGCAGTACTTC. The translation is CASSIGRGRMEQYF. The chain is made from TRBV19 and TRBJ2-7; 8 junctional bases match TRBD1. The germline V gene (reference sequence) provides CDR1 LNHDA and CDR2 SQIVND. The CDR3, from cysteine to phenylalanine, totals 14 residues. Just the 42-base CDR3 DNA is kept, in frame starting at base 1. The germline V and J ends show losses of 3 bases and 7 bases respectively, and no gene match explains 8 bases of the junction. The entire variable domain, with the stretches around the CDR3 drawn from the reference TRBV19 and TRBJ2-7 proteins, is DGGITQSPKYLFRKEGQNVTLSCEQNLNHDAMYWYRQDPGQGLRLIYYSQIVNDFQKGDIAEGYSVSREKKESFPLTVTSAQKNPTAFYLCASSIGRGRMEQYFGPGTRLTVT.